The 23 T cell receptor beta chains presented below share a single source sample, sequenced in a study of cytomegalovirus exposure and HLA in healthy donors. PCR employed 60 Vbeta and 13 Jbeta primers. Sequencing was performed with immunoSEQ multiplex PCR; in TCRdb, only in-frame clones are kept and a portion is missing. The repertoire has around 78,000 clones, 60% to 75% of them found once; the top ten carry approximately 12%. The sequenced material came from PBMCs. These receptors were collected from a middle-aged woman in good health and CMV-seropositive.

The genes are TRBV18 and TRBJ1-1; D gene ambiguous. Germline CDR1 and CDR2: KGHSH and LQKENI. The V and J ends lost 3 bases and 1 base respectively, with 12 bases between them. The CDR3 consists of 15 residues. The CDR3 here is CASSPTSAGNTEAFF. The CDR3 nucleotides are TGTGCCAGCTCACCCACCTCCGCAGGGAACACTGAAGCTTTCTTT.

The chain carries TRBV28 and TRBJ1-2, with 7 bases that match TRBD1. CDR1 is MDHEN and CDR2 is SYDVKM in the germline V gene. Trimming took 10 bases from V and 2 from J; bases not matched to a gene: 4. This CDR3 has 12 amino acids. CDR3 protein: CATKGANYGYTF. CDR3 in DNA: TGTGCCACCAAGGGGGCCAACTATGGCTACACCTTC.

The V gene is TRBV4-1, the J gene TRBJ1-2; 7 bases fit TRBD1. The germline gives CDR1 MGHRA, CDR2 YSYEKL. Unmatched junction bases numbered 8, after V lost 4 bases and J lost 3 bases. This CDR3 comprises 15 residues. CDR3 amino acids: CASSPGQALHYGYTF. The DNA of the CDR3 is TGCGCCAGCAGCCCCGGACAGGCGTTACACTATGGCTACACCTTC.

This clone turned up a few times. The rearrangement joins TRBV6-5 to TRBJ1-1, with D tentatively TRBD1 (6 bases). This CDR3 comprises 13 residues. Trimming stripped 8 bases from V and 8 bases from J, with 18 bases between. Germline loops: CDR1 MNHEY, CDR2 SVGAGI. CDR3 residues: CASVKQGRREAFF. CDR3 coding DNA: TGTGCCAGCGTCAAACAGGGTAGGAGAGAAGCTTTCTTT.

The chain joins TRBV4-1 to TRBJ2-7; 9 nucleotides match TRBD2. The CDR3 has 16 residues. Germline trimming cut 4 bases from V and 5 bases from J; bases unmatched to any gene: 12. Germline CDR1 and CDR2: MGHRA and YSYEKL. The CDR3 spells CASSRFPRSGSDEQYF. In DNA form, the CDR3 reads TGCGCCAGCAGCCGTTTCCCCCGTAGCGGGAGTGACGAGCAGTACTTC.

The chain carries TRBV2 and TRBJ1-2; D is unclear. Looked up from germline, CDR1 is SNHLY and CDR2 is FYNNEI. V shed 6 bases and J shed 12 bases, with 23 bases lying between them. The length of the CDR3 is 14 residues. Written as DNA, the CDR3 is TGTGCCAGCAGAGCTGACGGGTCAACACCCTTTGACACCTTC. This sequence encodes CASRADGSTPFDTF.

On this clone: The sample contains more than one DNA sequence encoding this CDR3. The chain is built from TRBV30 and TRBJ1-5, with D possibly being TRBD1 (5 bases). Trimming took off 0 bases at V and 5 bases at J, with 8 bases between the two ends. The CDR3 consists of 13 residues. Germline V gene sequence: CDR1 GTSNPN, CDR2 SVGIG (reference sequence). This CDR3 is CAWSVLGDQPQHF. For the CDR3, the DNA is TGTGCCTGGAGTGTATTAGGGGATCAGCCCCAGCATTTT.

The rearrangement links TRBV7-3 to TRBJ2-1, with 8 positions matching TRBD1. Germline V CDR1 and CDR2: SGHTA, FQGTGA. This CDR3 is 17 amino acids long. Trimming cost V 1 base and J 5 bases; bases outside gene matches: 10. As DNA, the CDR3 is TGTGCCAGCAGCTTAATCCGCTCCAGGGGGCACGACAATGAGCAGTTCTTC. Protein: CASSLIRSRGHDNEQFF. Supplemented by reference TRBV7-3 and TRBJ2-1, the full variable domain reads GAGVSQTPSNKVTEKGKYVELRCDPISGHTALYWYRQSLGQGPEFLIYFQGTGAADDSGLPNDRFFAVRPEGSVSTLKIQRTERGDSAVYLCASSLIRSRGHDNEQFFGPGTRLTVL.

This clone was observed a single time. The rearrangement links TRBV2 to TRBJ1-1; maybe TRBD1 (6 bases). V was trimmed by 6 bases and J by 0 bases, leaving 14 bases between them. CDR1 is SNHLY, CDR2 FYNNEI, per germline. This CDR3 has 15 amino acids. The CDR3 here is CASSLDSGMNTEAFF. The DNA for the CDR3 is TGTGCCAGCAGCCTGGACAGTGGAATGAACACTGAAGCTTTCTTT. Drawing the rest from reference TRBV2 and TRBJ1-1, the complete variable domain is EPEVTQTPSHQVTQMGQEVILRCVPISNHLYFYWYRQILGQKVEFLVSFYNNEISEKSEIFDDQFSVERPDGSNFTLKIRSTKLEDSAMYFCASSLDSGMNTEAFFGQGTRLTVV.

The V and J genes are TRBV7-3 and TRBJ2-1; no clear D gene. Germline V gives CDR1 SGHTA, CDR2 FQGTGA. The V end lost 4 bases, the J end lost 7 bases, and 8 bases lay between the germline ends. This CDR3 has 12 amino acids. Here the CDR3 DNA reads TGTGCCAGCAGCTCCCGAGGTAATGAGCAGTTCTTC. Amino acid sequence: CASSSRGNEQFF.

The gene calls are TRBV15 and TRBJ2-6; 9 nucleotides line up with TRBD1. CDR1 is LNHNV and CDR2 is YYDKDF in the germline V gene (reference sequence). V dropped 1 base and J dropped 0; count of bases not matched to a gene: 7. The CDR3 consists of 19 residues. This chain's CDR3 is CATSRVLDRGVSGANVLTF. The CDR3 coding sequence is TGTGCCACCAGCAGAGTACTCGACAGGGGGGTCTCTGGGGCCAACGTCCTGACTTTC.

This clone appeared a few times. The CDR3 reads CASSLGLGQVHTEAFF. The DNA for the CDR3 is TGTGCCAGCAGTTTAGGGCTTGGACAGGTCCACACTGAAGCTTTCTTT. V is TRBV28 and J is TRBJ1-1; TRBD1 aligns across 7 bases. Trimming at V came to 2 bases and at J to 3 bases, leaving 9 bases not matched to a gene. Per the germline V gene, CDR1 is MDHEN and CDR2 is SYDVKM. This CDR3 is 16 amino acids long.

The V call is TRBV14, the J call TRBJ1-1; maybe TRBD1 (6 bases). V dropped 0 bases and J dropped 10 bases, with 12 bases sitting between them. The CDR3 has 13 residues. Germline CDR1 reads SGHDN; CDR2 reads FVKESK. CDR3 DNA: TGTGCCAGCAGCCAAGAGGGGGGGCGCACAGCTTTCTTT. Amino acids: CASSQEGGRTAFF.

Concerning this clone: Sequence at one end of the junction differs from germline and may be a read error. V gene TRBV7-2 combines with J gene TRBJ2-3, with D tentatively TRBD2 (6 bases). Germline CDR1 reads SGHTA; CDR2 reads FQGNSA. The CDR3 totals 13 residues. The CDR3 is CASSRGSKDTQYF. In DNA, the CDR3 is TGTGCCAGCAGTCGGGGGAGCAAAGATACGCAGTATTTT.

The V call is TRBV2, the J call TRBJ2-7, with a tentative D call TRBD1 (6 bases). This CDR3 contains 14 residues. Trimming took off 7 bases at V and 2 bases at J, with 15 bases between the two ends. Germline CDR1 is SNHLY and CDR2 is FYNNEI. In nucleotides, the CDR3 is TGTGCCAGCATGCAGGGGCCATCCACCTACGAGCAGTACTTC. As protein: CASMQGPSTYEQYF.

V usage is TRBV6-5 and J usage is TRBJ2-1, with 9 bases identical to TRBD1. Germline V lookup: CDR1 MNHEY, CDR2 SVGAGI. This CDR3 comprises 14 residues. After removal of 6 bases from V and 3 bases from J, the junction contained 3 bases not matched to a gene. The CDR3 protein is CASRDRGDYNEQFF. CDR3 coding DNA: TGTGCCAGCAGAGACAGGGGGGACTACAATGAGCAGTTCTTC.

CDR3 sequence: CASSLAGQGRGGYTF. CDR3 DNA: TGTGCCAGCAGTTTAGCGGGACAGGGTCGGGGTGGCTACACCTTC. The chain combines TRBV27 with TRBJ1-2, with 9 bases matching TRBD1. The V gene's germline CDR1 is MNHEY and CDR2 SMNVEV (reference sequence). The ends lost 2 bases at V and 7 bases at J; junction bases unmatched: 8. The CDR3 totals 15 residues.

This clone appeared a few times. CDR3 region: CASSSWGGGDEQYF. The CDR3 region has the DNA TGTGCCAGCAGCTCGTGGGGTGGGGGCGACGAGCAGTACTTC. The chain links TRBV7-8 to TRBJ2-7; a weak D match, TRBD1 (6 bases). Trimming cost V 4 bases and J 5 bases, with 15 bases left between them. The germline V gene has CDR1 SGHVS and CDR2 FQNEAQ. This CDR3 contains 14 residues.

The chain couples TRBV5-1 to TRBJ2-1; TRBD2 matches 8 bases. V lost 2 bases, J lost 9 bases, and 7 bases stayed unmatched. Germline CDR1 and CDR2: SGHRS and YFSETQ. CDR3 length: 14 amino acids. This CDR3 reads CASSLREGEGEQFF. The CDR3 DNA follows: TGCGCCAGCAGCTTACGGGAGGGAGAGGGTGAGCAGTTCTTC.

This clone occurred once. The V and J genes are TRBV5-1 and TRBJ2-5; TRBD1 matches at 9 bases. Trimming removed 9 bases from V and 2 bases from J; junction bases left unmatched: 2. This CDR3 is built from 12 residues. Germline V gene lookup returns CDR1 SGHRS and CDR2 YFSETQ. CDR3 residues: CATGTGQETQYF. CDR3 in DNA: TGCGCCACCGGGACAGGGCAAGAGACCCAGTACTTC.

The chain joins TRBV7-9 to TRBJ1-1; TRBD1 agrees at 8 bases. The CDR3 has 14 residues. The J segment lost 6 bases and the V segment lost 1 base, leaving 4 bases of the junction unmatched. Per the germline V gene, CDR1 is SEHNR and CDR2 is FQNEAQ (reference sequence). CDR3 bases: TGTGCCAGCAGCTTAGGGACAGGGCTACCTGAAGCTTTCTTT. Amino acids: CASSLGTGLPEAFF.

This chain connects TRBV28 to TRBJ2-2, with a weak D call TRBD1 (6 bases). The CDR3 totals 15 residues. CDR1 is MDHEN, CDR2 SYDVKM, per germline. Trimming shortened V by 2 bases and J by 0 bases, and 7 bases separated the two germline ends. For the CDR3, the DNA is TGTGCCAGCAGTTTACGACAGGCGAACACCGGGGAGCTGTTTTTT. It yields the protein CASSLRQANTGELFF.

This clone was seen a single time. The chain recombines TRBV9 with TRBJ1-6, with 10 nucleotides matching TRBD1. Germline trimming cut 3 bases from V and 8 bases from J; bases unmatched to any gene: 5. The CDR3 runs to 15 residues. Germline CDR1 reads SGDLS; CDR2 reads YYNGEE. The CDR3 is CASSGQGAWDSPLHF. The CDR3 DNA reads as TGTGCCAGCAGCGGACAGGGGGCATGGGATTCACCCCTCCACTTT.